These T cell receptor beta chains were read from a single sample in a study of T cell responses to AZD1222 COVID-19 vaccine. Here immunoSEQ multiplex PCR was the method, and the copy in TCRdb shows in-frame clones only, minus some. Among more than 110,000 clones listed, 92% were seen once. The material was peripheral blood, obtained 28 days after the second AZD1222 dose. These receptors all stem from an adult who received the AZD1222 COVID-19 vaccine. The CDR3 runs from the conserved cysteine through the conserved F or W. D genes are given only for firm matches. The size of a clone is reported for some rows only, either as once, few or many, or as a class for expanded clones.

D gene	V gene	clone size	J gene	CDR3 DNA	CDR3 protein
.	TRBV6-6	.	TRBJ2-2	TGTGCCAGCAGTTACCTCCCGGGGGCGAACACCGGGGAGCTGTTTTTT	CASSYLPGANTGELFF
.	TRBV4-3	once	TRBJ2-7	TGCGCCAGCAGCCAAGTTGGGGTACCCGGGACCAAACTCTACGAGCAGTACTTC	CASSQVGVPGTKLYEQYF
.	TRBV7-8	.	TRBJ2-1	TGTGCCAGCCAAACCGCGGGACCCACCTACAATGAGCAGTTCTTC	CASQTAGPTYNEQFF
TRBD1	TRBV28	.	TRBJ1-5	TGTGCCAGCAGCCTCGCCGGGACAGTCATTCAGCCCCAGCATTTT	CASSLAGTVIQPQHF
.	TRBV2	once	TRBJ1-4	TGTGCCAGCAGTGACAATCGGGAAAAACTGTTTTTT	CASSDNREKLFF
.	TRBV9	once	TRBJ1-5	TGTGCCAGCAGCGTAGGAGGGGTGGGCAATCAGCCCCAGCATTTT	CASSVGGVGNQPQHF
TRBD2	TRBV9	.	TRBJ2-7	TGTGCCAGCAGCGTAGGTAGTTCTAGCGGGAGGATTATATACGAGCAGTACTTC	CASSVGSSSGRIIYEQYF
.	TRBV4-3	.	TRBJ1-5	TGCGCCAGCAGCCAAGAGTGGCCGAATCAGCCCCAGCATTTT	CASSQEWPNQPQHF
TRBD2	TRBV6-2/TRBV6-3	.	TRBJ2-3	TGTGCCAGCAGTTACTCCGAGCGGGAAACTGATACGCAGTATTTT	CASSYSERETDTQYF
TRBD1	TRBV30	once	TRBJ1-4	TGTGCCTGGAGTGTACCCCAGGGGGCCTATGAAAAACTGTTTTTT	CAWSVPQGAYEKLFF
TRBD1	TRBV7-2	.	TRBJ2-3	TGTGCCAGCAGCTTAGTGCAGGGGGCTGTAGATACGCAGTATTTT	CASSLVQGAVDTQYF
.	TRBV3-1/TRBV3-2	once	TRBJ1-2	TGTGCCAGCAGCTCCCCGGGGGGGCATGGCTACACCTTC	CASSSPGGHGYTF
.	TRBV7-8	.	TRBJ1-2	TGTGCCAGCAGCTCAGCAGCTCCCCGAGAAAGTGGCTACACCTTC	CASSSAAPRESGYTF
.	TRBV7-9	.	TRBJ1-1	TGTGCCAGCAGCTCGTCTGAAGCTTTCTTT	CASSSSEAFF
TRBD2	TRBV6-2/TRBV6-3	few	TRBJ2-7	TGTGCCAGCAGTTACTCTTCCGCCGGGACTAGGCTCTACGAGCAGTACTTC	CASSYSSAGTRLYEQYF
.	TRBV6-1	.	TRBJ1-2	TGTGCCAGCACCCCGACGGAGTCCAACTATGGCTACACCTTC	CASTPTESNYGYTF
TRBD2	TRBV7-3	.	TRBJ2-7	TGTGCCAGCAGCTTGAGGACTAGCGGGAGCCGGGGCGAGCAGTACTTC	CASSLRTSGSRGEQYF
.	TRBV16	.	TRBJ1-5	TGTGCCAGCAGCCCCTTCGGGGGGTTTAATAGCAATCAGCCCCAGCATTTT	CASSPFGGFNSNQPQHF
.	TRBV5-1	.	TRBJ2-7	TGCGCCAGCAGCTTGGGAAGAGACTACGAGCAGTACTTC	CASSLGRDYEQYF
TRBD1	TRBV19	.	TRBJ2-3	TGTGCCAGTAGTGGGACAGGGTATAGCACAGATACGCAGTATTTT	CASSGTGYSTDTQYF
TRBD1	TRBV27	.	TRBJ2-7	TGTGCCAGCAGCTTTCGACAGGGGCTCTACGAGCAGTACTTC	CASSFRQGLYEQYF
.	TRBV5-3	.	TRBJ2-3	TGTGCCAGAAGCTTACGGGGTCATACGCAGTATTTT	CARSLRGHTQYF
.	TRBV6-5	once	TRBJ1-1	TGTGCCAGCTCAGGGGAAGGGGGGAGGAACACTGAAGCTTTCTTT	CASSGEGGRNTEAFF
.	TRBV19	.	TRBJ1-2	TGTGCCAGTTCGACGACCGGCGGGACTAACTATGGCTACACCTTC	CASSTTGGTNYGYTF
TRBD1	TRBV12-3/TRBV12-4	.	TRBJ2-5	TGTGCCAGCAGCCAGGGGGCAGGAGAGACCCAGTACTTC	CASSQGAGETQYF
.	TRBV9	.	TRBJ1-1	TGTGCCAGCAGCGTAGCTTTCGGGGCTGAAGCTTTCTTT	CASSVAFGAEAFF
TRBD1	TRBV11-1	.	TRBJ2-7	TGTGCCAGCAGCTTGGGACAGGGGGCGATTTACGAGCAGTACTTC	CASSLGQGAIYEQYF
.	TRBV19	.	TRBJ1-2	TGTGCCAGTAGTATTAGCGGCAGGGGAAGGGAAGGCGATGGCTACACCTTC	CASSISGRGREGDGYTF
TRBD1	TRBV18	.	TRBJ2-1	TGTGCCAGCTCACCAAGGGGGACAGGGACGGGGAATGAGCAGTTCTTC	CASSPRGTGTGNEQFF
TRBD1	TRBV28	.	TRBJ1-2	TGTGCCAGCAGTCCAGGGACAGGGATGTATGGCTACACCTTC	CASSPGTGMYGYTF
.	TRBV10-3	.	TRBJ1-3	TGTGCCATCAGTGAAGCGGGGTCTGGAAACACCATATATTTT	CAISEAGSGNTIYF
TRBD1	TRBV28	.	TRBJ2-5	TGTGCCAGCAGTTCCTTACAGGACAGGGCAGGGGAGACCCAGTACTTC	CASSSLQDRAGETQYF
TRBD2	TRBV7-9	.	TRBJ2-7	TGTGCCAGCAGCCTCAGGGACGGGGGGTTCCACGAGCAGTACTTC	CASSLRDGGFHEQYF
TRBD1	TRBV24-1	.	TRBJ2-3	TGTGCCACTTCGGGACAGGTGAAGCCAGATACGCAGTATTTT	CATSGQVKPDTQYF
.	TRBV5-1	.	TRBJ2-6	TGCGCCAGCAGCCTGACAGGAACAAATGGGGCCAACGTCCTGACTTTC	CASSLTGTNGANVLTF
TRBD2	TRBV5-4	.	TRBJ2-7	TGTGCCCCCGGGAGGCAGGGCACCTACGAGCAGTACTTC	CAPGRQGTYEQYF
.	TRBV11-3	.	TRBJ1-2	TGTGCCAGCAGCTTAGAGGGTCTTCGGGGTGGCTACACCTTC	CASSLEGLRGGYTF
.	TRBV6-5	.	TRBJ2-7	TGTGCCAGCAGTTTTTCTTATTCCTACGAGCAGTACTTC	CASSFSYSYEQYF
.	TRBV4-1	.	TRBJ1-1	TGCGCCAGCAGCCAACGGGACATGAACACTGAAGCTTTCTTT	CASSQRDMNTEAFF
.	TRBV2	.	TRBJ1-5	TGTGCCAGCGACCCACAAGGGCAGGCTAGCAATCAGCCCCAGCATTTT	CASDPQGQASNQPQHF
TRBD1	TRBV19	.	TRBJ2-7	TGTGCCAGTAGTACCGGGACAGGGGGCTACGAGCAGTACTTC	CASSTGTGGYEQYF